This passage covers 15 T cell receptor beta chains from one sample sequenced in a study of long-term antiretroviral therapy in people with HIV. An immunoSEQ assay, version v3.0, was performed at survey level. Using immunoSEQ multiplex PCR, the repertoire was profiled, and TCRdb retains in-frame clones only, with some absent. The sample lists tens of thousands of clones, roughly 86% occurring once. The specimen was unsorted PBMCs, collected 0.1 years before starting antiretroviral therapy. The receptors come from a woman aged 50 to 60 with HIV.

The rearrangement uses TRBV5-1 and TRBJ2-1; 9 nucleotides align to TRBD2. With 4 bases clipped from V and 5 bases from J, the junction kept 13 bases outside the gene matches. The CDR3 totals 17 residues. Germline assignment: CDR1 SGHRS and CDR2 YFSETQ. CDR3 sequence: CASSPPRLAGTNNEQFF. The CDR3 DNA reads TGCGCCAGCAGCCCTCCGCGGCTAGCGGGAACCAACAATGAGCAGTTCTTC.

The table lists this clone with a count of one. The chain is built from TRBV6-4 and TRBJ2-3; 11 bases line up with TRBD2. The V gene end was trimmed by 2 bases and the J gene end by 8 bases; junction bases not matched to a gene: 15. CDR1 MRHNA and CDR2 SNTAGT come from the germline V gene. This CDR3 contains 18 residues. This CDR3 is CASSDQPGLADLHGTQYF. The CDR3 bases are TGTGCCAGCAGTGACCAACCGGGACTAGCGGACCTCCATGGTACGCAGTATTTT.

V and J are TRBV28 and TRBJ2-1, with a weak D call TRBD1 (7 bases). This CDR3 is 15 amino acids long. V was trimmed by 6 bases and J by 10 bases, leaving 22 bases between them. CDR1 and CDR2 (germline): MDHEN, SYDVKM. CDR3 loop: CASSLEGAGLGEQFF. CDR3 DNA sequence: TGTGCCAGCAGCCTGGAGGGGGCCGGGTTAGGGGAGCAGTTCTTC.

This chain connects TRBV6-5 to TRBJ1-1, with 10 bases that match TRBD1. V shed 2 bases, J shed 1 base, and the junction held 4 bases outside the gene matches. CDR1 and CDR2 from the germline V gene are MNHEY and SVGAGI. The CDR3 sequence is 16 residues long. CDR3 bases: TGTGCCAGCAGTTACCGACAGGGGGCTGCGAACACTGAAGCTTTCTTT. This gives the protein CASSYRQGAANTEAFF.

CDR3 bases: TGTGCCAGCAGCACGGGACAGGGGTTGAACATTCAGTACTTC. As protein: CASSTGQGLNIQYF. The V and J genes are TRBV11-2 and TRBJ2-4; TRBD1 matches 10 bases. Trimming removed 5 bases from V and 7 bases from J; junction bases left unmatched: 5. CDR3 length equals 14 residues. Germline V gene data show CDR1 as SGHAT and CDR2 as FQNNGV.

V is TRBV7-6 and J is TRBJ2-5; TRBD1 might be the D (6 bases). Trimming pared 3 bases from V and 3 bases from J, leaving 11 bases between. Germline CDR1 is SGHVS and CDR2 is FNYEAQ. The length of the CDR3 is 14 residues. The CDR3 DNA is TGTGCCAGCAGCTTTGCTTGGACAGAAGAGACCCAGTACTTC. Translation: CASSFAWTEETQYF.

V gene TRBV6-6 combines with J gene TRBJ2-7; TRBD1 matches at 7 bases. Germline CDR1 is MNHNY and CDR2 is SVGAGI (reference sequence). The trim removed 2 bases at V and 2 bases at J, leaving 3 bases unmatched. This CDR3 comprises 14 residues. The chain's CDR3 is CASSYNRGTYEQYF. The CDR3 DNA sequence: TGTGCCAGCAGTTACAACAGGGGAACCTACGAGCAGTACTTC.

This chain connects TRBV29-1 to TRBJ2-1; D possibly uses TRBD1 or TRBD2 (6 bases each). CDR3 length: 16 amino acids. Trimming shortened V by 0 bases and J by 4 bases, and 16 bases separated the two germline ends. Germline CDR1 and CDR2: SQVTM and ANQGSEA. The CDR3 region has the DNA TGCAGCGTTGAAGATATAGGGGGGCCCTCATACAATGAGCAGTTCTTC. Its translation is CSVEDIGGPSYNEQFF.

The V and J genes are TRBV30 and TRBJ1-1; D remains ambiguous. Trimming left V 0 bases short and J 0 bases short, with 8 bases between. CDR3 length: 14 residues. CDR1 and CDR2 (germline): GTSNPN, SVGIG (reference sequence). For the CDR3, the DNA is TGTGCCTGGAGTGTAGGTCTCATGAACACTGAAGCTTTCTTT. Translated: CAWSVGLMNTEAFF.

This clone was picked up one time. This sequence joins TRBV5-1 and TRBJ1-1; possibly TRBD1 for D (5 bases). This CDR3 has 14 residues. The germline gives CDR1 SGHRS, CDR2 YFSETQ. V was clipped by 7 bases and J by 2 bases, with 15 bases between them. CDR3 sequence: CASSDQGGNTEAFF. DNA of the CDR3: TGCGCCAGCTCCGACCAGGGAGGAAACACTGAAGCTTTCTTT.

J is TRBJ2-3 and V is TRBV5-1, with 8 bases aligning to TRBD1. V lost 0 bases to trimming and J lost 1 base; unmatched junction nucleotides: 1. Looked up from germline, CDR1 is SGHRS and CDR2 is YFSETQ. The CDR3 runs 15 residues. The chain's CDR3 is CASSLGDRRTDTQYF. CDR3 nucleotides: TGCGCCAGCAGCTTGGGGGACAGGCGCACAGATACGCAGTATTTT.

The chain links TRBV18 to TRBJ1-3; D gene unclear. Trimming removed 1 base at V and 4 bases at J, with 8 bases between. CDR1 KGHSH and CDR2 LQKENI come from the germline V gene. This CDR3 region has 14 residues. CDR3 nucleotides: TGTGCCAGCTCACCACAGGGTCCCGGAAACACCATATATTTT. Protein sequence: CASSPQGPGNTIYF.

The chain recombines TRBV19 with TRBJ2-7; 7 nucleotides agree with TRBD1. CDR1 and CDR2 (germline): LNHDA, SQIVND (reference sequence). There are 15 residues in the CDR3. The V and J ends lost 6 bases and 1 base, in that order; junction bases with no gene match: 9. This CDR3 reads CASRQGDDLSYEQYF. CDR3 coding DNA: TGTGCCAGTAGGCAGGGGGACGATCTATCCTACGAGCAGTACTTC.

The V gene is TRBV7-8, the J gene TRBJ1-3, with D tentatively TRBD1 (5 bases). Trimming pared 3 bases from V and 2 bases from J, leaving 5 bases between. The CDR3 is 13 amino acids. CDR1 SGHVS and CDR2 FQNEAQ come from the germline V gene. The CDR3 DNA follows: TGTGCCAGCAGCTTGGGGCCTGGAAACACCATATATTTT. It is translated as CASSLGPGNTIYF.

CDR3 sequence (DNA): TGTGCCAGCAGTTTGGGGGTCGGGCTCTATGAGCAGTTCTTC. This gives the protein CASSLGVGLYEQFF. The gene calls are TRBV27 and TRBJ2-1; D may match TRBD1 or TRBD2 (5 bases each). The V gene lost 3 bases and the J gene lost 8 bases, with 14 bases spanning the gap. The CDR3 totals 14 residues. Germline V gene data show CDR1 as MNHEY and CDR2 as SMNVEV (reference sequence).